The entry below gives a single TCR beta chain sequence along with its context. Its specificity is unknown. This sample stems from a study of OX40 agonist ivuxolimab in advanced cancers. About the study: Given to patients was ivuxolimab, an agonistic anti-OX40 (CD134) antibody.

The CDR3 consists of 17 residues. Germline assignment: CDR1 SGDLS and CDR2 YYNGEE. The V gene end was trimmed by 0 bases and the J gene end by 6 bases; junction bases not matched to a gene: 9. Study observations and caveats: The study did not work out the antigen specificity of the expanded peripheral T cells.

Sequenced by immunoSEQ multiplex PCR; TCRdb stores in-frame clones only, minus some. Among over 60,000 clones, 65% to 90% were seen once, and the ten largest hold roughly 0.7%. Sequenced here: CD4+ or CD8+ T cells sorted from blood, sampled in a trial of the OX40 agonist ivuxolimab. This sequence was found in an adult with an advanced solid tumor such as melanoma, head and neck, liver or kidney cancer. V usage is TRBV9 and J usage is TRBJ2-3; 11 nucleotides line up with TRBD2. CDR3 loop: CASSVGDSGGVSDTQYF. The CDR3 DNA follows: TGTGCCAGCAGCGTAGGTGATAGCGGGGGGGTCTCGGATACGCAGTATTTT.